The T cell receptor beta chain under discussion was sequenced for a study of siplizumab effects on memory and regulatory T cells. CDR1 is LNHDA and CDR2 is SQIVND in the germline V gene (reference sequence). V gave up 3 bases and J gave up 0 bases; unmatched junction bases: 0. This CDR3 is 14 amino acids long. Clones were sequenced by immunoSEQ multiplex PCR, and TCRdb holds only the in-frame ones, with some missing. The sample holds 70,000 to 95,000 clones, approximately 90% seen once. The TCR comes from a human donor in good health. J is TRBJ2-7 and V is TRBV19; TRBD2 matches 9 bases. Sequencing input: CD4+ T cells sorted from blood. Here the CDR3 DNA reads TGTGCCAGTAGTATTAGCGGGAGCTCCTACGAGCAGTACTTC. Amino acids: CASSISGSSYEQYF. Variable domain in full (rest from reference TRBV19 and TRBJ2-7): DGGITQSPKYLFRKEGQNVTLSCEQNLNHDAMYWYRQDPGQGLRLIYYSQIVNDFQKGDIAEGYSVSREKKESFPLTVTSAQKNPTAFYLCASSISGSSYEQYFGPGTRLTVT.